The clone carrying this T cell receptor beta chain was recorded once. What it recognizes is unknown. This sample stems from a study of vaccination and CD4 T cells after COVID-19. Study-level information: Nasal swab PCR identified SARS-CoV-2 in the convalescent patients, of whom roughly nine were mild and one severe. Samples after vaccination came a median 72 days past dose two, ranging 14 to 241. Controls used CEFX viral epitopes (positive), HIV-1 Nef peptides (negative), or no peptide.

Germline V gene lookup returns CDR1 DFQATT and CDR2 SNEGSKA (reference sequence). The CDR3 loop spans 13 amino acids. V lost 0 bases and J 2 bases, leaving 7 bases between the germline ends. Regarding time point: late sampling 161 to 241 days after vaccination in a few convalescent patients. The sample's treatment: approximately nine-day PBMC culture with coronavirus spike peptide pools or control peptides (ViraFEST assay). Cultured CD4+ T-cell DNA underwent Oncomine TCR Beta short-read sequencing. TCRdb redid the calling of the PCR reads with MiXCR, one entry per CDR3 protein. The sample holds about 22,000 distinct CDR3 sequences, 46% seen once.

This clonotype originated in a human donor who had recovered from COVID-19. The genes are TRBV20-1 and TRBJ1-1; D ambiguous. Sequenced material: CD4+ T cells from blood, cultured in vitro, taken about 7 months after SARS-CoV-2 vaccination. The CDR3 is CSAREYPNTEAFF. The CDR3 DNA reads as TGCAGTGCTAGAGAGTACCCAAACACTGAAGCTTTCTTT.